This record concerns one T cell receptor beta chain sequence. The data are from a study of OX40 agonist ivuxolimab in advanced cancers. Profiled with immunoSEQ multiplex PCR; TCRdb holds only in-frame clones, not every one. Of tens of thousands of clones listed, over 75% are singletons. Germline loops: CDR1 ENHRY, CDR2 SYGVKD. Trimming took 0 bases from V and 1 from J, leaving 18 bases between them. This CDR3 is built from 18 residues. The TCR comes from an adult with an advanced solid tumor such as melanoma, head and neck, liver or kidney cancer. The chain is built from TRBV10-3 and TRBJ2-5; no clear D. This specimen consisted of CD4+ or CD8+ T cells sorted from blood, obtained in a trial of the OX40 agonist ivuxolimab. The CDR3 here is CAISESNLTGPFQETQYF. In DNA, the CDR3 is TGTGCCATCAGTGAGTCGAACTTGACTGGGCCCTTCCAAGAGACCCAGTACTTC.